These 11 T cell receptor beta chains originate from one sample sequenced in a study of T cells in Graves' hyperthyroidism and ophthalmopathy (dated by TCRdb to between 2019 and 2020). Receptor amplification or capture employed multiplex PCR. Sequencing instrument: Illumina HiSeq 2000. TCR beta CDR3 regions were amplified from RNA transcripts. A first-round RT-PCR of the TCR CDR3 used the HTBI primer set with the Qiagen OneStep RT-PCR kit. The public reads were reanalyzed by TCRdb: fastp trimming at Q25, MiXCR alignment, in-frame beta chains only. Each CDR3 protein gets just one entry, which takes the most common genes and DNA from the rows behind it. The sample table holds about 610,000 distinct CDR3 sequences, of which about 14% were seen once. The ten largest clonotypes hold approximately 4.2% of the sample. Sequencing input: blood. These receptors originate from a woman in her thirties or forties with Graves' ophthalmopathy.

This clonotype was seen more than once but under ten times. The genes are TRBV20-1 and TRBJ2-7; D tentatively reads TRBD1 or TRBD2 (5 bases each). The V gene lost 5 bases and the J gene lost 2 bases, with 13 bases spanning the gap. This CDR3 is 13 amino acids long. The germline V gene encodes CDR1 DFQATT and CDR2 SNEGSKA (reference sequence). The CDR3 loop reads CSAGRDGPYEQYF. CDR3 coding DNA: TGCAGTGCTGGCCGGGACGGCCCCTACGAGCAGTACTTC.

Ten or more counts support this clonotype. This chain connects TRBV15 to TRBJ1-2; the D gene is possibly TRBD1 (5 bases). The ends were cut back, 3 bases at V and 7 bases at J, with 9 bases in the middle. This CDR3 is built from 12 residues. CDR1 is LNHNV and CDR2 is YYDKDF in the germline V gene (reference sequence). This CDR3 reads CATSRDNGGYTF. The CDR3 nucleotides are TGTGCCACCAGCAGGGACAACGGTGGCTACACCTTC.

The V call is TRBV9, the J call TRBJ1-3; no definite D call. Germline CDR1 and CDR2: SGDLS and YYNGEE. The CDR3 runs to 13 residues. Trimming left V 3 bases short and J 2 bases short, with 6 bases between. The CDR3 sequence: CASSARTGNTIYF. In nucleotides, the CDR3 is TGTGCCAGCAGCGCCCGGACTGGAAACACCATATATTTT.

The chain combines TRBV6-1 with TRBJ1-5; TRBD1 aligns across 8 bases. The CDR3 totals 14 residues. CDR1 is MNHNS and CDR2 is SASEGT in the germline V gene. J gave up 3 bases and V 9 bases, and 7 bases lay outside the gene matches. CDR3 DNA: TGTGCCAGTGACAGGGGTATTAACAATCAGCCCCAGCATTTT. As protein: CASDRGINNQPQHF.

This clonotype was observed many times. J is TRBJ1-5 and V is TRBV6-1, with 8 positions matching TRBD1. Germline values: CDR1 MNHNS, CDR2 SASEGT. CDR3 length: 15 amino acids. J lost 5 bases, V lost 2 bases, and 5 bases had no gene match. DNA for the CDR3: TGTGCCAGCAGTGAAAGCAGGGGGCGAGATCAGCCCCAGCATTTT. Translation: CASSESRGRDQPQHF.

This clonotype was counted many times. The chain uses TRBV20-1 and TRBJ1-2; D gene uncertain. The CDR3 length is 10 residues. Germline V CDR1 and CDR2: DFQATT, SNEGSKA (reference sequence). V gave up 5 bases and J gave up 3 bases, with 4 bases separating them. The DNA for the CDR3 is TGCAGTGCTGATGACTATGGCTACACCTTC. Encoded protein: CSADDYGYTF.

The rearrangement uses TRBV11-1 and TRBJ2-2; TRBD2 might be the D (6 bases). The germline V and J ends were trimmed by 5 bases and 3 bases, with 16 bases remaining between them. Germline-derived CDR1 and CDR2 are SGHAT and FQDESV (reference sequence). This CDR3 has 16 amino acids. CDR3: CASSALAGGYTGELFF. CDR3 nucleotide sequence: TGTGCCAGCAGCGCGTTAGCCGGAGGGTACACCGGGGAGCTGTTTTTT.

This clonotype was observed at least ten times. This chain uses TRBV12-3 or TRBV12-4 with TRBJ1-1; TRBD1 matches at 7 bases. This CDR3 is built from 14 residues. J gave up 5 bases and V 7 bases, and 10 bases lay outside the gene matches. The CDR3 region is CASTRGGGRTEAFF. In DNA, the CDR3 is TGTGCCAGCACTAGGGGAGGGGGCAGAACTGAAGCTTTCTTT.

This clonotype was observed many times. The rearrangement uses TRBV2 and TRBJ1-3, with D perhaps matching TRBD1 (5 bases). The germline V gene has CDR1 SNHLY and CDR2 FYNNEI. Trimming cost V 6 bases and J 8 bases, with 17 bases left between them. CDR3 length equals 14 residues. CDR3 sequence: CASSAWGGTDTIYF. CDR3 sequence (DNA): TGTGCCAGCAGCGCTTGGGGGGGAACCGACACCATATATTTT.

The sample holds many counts of this clonotype. The chain uses TRBV7-9 and TRBJ2-2, with 7 bases aligning to TRBD2. V lost 9 bases and J lost 2; bases outside the gene matches: 6. Germline lookup yields CDR1 SEHNR and CDR2 FQNEAQ (reference sequence). The CDR3 is 14 amino acids. Here the CDR3 reads CASGRGSNTGELFF. In DNA, the CDR3 is TGTGCCAGTGGGCGGGGGTCCAACACCGGGGAGCTGTTTTTT.

The chain carries TRBV11-2 and TRBJ2-6; TRBD1 aligns across 8 bases. V shed 5 bases and J 0 bases; nucleotides not matched to a gene: 9. There are 18 residues in the CDR3. CDR1 and CDR2 from the germline V gene are SGHAT and FQNNGV. CDR3 nucleotide sequence: TGTGCCAGCAGCCCCCCGACAGGGGACTCCTCTGGGGCCAACGTCCTGACTTTC. Its translation is CASSPPTGDSSGANVLTF.